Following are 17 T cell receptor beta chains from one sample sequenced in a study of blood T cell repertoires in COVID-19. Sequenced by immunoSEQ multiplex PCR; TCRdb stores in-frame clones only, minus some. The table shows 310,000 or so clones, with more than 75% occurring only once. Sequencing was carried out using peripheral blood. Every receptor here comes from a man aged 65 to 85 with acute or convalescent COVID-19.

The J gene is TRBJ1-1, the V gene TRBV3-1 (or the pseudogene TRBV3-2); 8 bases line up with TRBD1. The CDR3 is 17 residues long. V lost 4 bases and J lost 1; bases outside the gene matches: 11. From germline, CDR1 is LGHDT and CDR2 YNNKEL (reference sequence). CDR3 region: CASSPDFFGQGNTEAFF. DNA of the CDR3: TGTGCCAGCAGCCCGGACTTCTTTGGACAGGGGAACACTGAAGCTTTCTTT.

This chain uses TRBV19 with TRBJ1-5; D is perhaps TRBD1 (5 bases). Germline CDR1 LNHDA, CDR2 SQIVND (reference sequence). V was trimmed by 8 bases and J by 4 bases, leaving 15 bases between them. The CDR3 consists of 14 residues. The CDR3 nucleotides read TGTGCCAGTGGGGCTGGGAGGTGGAATCAGCCCCAGCATTTT. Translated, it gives CASGAGRWNQPQHF.

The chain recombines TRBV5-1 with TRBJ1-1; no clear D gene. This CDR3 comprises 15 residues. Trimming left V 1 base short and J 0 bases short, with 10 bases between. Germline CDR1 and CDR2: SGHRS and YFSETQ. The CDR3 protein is CASSLSPGLNTEAFF. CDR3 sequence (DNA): TGCGCCAGCAGCTTGTCTCCAGGCCTGAACACTGAAGCTTTCTTT.

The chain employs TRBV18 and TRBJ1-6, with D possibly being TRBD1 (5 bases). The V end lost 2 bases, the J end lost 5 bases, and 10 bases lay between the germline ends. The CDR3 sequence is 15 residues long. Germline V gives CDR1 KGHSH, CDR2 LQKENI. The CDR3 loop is CASSPRGGDNSPLHF. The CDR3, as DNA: TGTGCCAGCTCACCAAGGGGTGGAGATAATTCACCCCTCCACTTT.

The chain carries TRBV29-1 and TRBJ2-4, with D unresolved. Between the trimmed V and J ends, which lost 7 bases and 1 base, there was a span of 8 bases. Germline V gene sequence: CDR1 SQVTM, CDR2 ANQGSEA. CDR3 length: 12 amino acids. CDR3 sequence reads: CSASLAKNIQYF. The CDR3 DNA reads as TGCAGCGCGTCCCTGGCCAAAAACATTCAGTACTTC.

DNA for the CDR3: TGTGCCAGCAGCTTGGACCGAGTTTACCCCGGGGAGCTGTTTTTT. It translates to CASSLDRVYPGELFF. The gene calls are TRBV5-4 and TRBJ2-2; D is uncertain. Trimming removed 0 bases at V and 6 bases at J, with 12 bases between. This CDR3 is 15 amino acids long. The V gene's germline CDR1 is SGHNT and CDR2 YYREEE (reference sequence).

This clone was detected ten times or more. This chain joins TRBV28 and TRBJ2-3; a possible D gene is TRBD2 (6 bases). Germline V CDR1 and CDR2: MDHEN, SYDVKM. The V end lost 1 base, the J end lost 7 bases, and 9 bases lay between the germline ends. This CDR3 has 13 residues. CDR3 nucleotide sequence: TGTGCCAGCAGTTTATCGGGGGTAAATACGCAGTATTTT. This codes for CASSLSGVNTQYF.

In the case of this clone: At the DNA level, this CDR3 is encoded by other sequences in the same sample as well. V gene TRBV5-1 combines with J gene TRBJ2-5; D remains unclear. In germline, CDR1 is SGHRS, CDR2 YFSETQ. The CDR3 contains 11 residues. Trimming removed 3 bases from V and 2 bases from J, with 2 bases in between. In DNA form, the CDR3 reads TGCGCCAGCAGCTCTCAAGAGACCCAGTACTTC. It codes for CASSSQETQYF. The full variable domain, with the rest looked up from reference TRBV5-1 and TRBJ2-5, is KAGVTQTPRYLIKTRGQQVTLSCSPISGHRSVSWYQQTPGQGLQFLFEYFSETQRNKGNFPGRFSGRQFSNSRSEMNVSTLELGDSALYLCASSSQETQYFGPGTRLLVL.

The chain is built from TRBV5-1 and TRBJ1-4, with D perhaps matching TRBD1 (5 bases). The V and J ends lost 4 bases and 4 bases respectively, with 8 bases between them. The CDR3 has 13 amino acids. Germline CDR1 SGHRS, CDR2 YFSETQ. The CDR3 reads CASSRDFNEKLFF. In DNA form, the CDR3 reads TGCGCCAGCAGCCGGGACTTTAATGAAAAACTGTTTTTT.

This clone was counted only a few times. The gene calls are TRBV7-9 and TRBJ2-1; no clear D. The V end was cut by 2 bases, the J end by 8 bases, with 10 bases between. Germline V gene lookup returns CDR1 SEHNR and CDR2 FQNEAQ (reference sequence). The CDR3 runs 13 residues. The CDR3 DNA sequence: TGTGCCAGCAGCTTATTAGTTGTCGATGAGCAGTTCTTC. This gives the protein CASSLLVVDEQFF.

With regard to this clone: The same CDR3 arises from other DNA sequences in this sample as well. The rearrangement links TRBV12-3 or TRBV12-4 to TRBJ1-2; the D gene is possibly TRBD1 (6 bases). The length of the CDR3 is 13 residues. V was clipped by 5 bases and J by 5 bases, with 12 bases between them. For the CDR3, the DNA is TGTGCCAGCAGTCCTGACAGGTTGTATGGCTACACCTTC. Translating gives CASSPDRLYGYTF.

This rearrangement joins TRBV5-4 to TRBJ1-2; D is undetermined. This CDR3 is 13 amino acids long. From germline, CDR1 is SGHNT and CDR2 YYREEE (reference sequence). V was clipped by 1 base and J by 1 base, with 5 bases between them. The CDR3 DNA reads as TGTGCCAGCAGCTTGAACAGTAACTATGGCTACACCTTC. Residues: CASSLNSNYGYTF.

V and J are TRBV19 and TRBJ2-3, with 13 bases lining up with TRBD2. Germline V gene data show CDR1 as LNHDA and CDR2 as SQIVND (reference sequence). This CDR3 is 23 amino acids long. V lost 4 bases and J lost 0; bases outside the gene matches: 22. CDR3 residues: CASSTMGRPDPGLAGRSTDTQYF. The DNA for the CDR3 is TGTGCCAGTAGTACAATGGGCCGGCCCGATCCGGGACTAGCGGGACGTAGCACAGATACGCAGTATTTT.

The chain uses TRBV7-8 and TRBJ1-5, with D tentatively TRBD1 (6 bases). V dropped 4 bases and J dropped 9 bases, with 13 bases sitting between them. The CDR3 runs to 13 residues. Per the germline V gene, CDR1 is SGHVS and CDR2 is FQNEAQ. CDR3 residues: CASSSDRSRPQHF. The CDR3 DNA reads TGTGCCAGCAGCTCAGACAGGTCACGGCCCCAGCATTTT.

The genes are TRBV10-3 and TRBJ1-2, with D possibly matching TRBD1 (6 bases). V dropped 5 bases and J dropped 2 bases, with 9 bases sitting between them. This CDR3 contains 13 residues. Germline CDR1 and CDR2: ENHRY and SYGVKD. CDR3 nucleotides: TGTGCCATCAGTCAGGGGAAGAACTATGGCTACACCTTC. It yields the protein CAISQGKNYGYTF.

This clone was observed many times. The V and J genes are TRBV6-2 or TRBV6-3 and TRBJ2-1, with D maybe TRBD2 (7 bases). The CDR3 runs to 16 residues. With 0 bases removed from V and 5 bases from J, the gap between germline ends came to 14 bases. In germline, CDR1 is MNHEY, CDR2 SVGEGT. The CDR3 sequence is CASSYSKGGKNNEQFF. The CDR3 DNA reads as TGTGCCAGCAGTTACTCTAAGGGGGGGAAGAACAATGAGCAGTTCTTC.

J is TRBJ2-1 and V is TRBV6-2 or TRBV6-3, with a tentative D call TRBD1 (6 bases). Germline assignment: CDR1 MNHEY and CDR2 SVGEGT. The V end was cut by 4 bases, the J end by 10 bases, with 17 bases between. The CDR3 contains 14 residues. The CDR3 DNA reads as TGTGCCAGCAGTTTAGGGCAGGGGCGTCAAGAGCAGTTCTTC. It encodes CASSLGQGRQEQFF.